The present T cell receptor beta chain was sequenced within a study of cytomegalovirus exposure and HLA in healthy donors. Study-wide points: The likely origin of a cluster of highly shared sequence variants was a sequencing artifact. Later analysis identified several of the most significant clusters that appeared linked to common viral pathogens.

Germline V lookup: CDR1 SNHLY, CDR2 FYNNEI. There are 16 residues in the CDR3. Comment on this clone: The antigen remains unidentified. Compared with germline, one end of the junction differs, possibly owing to a read error.

The PCR contained 60 Vbeta and 13 Jbeta primers. Generated by immunoSEQ multiplex PCR, the TCRdb table keeps only in-frame clones and is missing some. The table shows roughly 190,000 clones, with 79% occurring only once. The chain recombines TRBV2 with TRBJ2-5, with TRBD2 as a possible D gene (6 bases). The DNA end is more similar to TRBJ2-7, so the J call may be wrong. The TCR sequence derives from a woman in her forties or fifties in good health and CMV-seronegative. Sequences were obtained from PBMCs. The CDR3 bases are TGTGCCAGCAGCGAAGGACATCAGCGGGCCATACACGAGCAGTACTTC. The encoded protein is CASSEGHQRAIHEQYF.